The following is a TCR beta chain sequence with its context. No count is logged; frequency rates this clonotype as large (0.1 to 1%). Its antigen is still unknown. The data were taken from a study of human CD8 memory T cell subsets (dated by TCRdb to 2020 to 2021). About the investigation overall: TCRbeta repertoires of stem-like (TSTEM), progenitor exhausted-like (TPEX) and effector memory CD8+ T cell subsets were compared to assess their clonal relationships. TCRbeta repertoires were obtained from several donors, each contributing TSTEM, TPEX and effector memory subsets. The investigation overall reported the following: The stem-like TSTEM and TPEX subsets each shared clonotypes with effector memory cells, but the TSTEM and TPEX repertoires had minimal overlap with each other, suggesting distinct antigen spectra. Only TCRbeta chains were sequenced, and repertoire comparisons rested on six donors tested with paired t-tests and Bonferroni correction. Normalized Shannon-Wiener diversity was similarly high in TSTEM and TPEX subsets, while effector memory subsets were less diverse by comparison. Greater repertoire diversity in TSTEM than in TPEX subsets was suggested by Chao1 estimates, potentially reflecting a broader range of specificities.

Density gradient separation was used to isolate peripheral blood mononuclear cells from healthy donor buffy coats. Negative magnetic separation using EasySep or MojoSort CD8+ T cell isolation kits was how the study enriched total CD8+ T cells. An RNeasy Mini Kit was used to extract total RNA from duplicate vials of roughly 160,000 sorted CD8+ T cells per subset. The PBMCs were used either fresh or after being cryopreserved in fetal bovine serum with roughly 10% DMSO. CD8+ T cell subsets were sorted to purity by fluorescence-activated cell sorting on a FACSAria III. The germline V gene (reference sequence) specifies GTSNPN as CDR1 and SVGIG as CDR2. Spanning cysteine to phenylalanine, the CDR3 consists of 15 amino acids. DNA was not recorded. A Human TCR Profiling Kit was used to prepare UMI-labeled 5' RACE TCRbeta libraries. The same number of PCR cycles was used to prepare all TCRbeta libraries in parallel. The authors processed their data as follows. Each TCRbeta library contained between about 3,000 and 18,000 functional CDR3beta clonotypes. MIGEC 1.2.9 was used for UMI extraction and consensus assembly, with at least three reads per UMI being required. MiXCR 3.0.3 was used to extract in-frame CDR3beta repertoires. After each sample was downsampled to 42,000 randomly selected UMIs, diversity metrics were computed in VDJtools 1.2.1. For each sample pair, the repertoire overlap metrics D, R and F2 were calculated in VDJtools using the top 3,000 clones. TCRdb reprocessed the sequencing reads and holds a single record per CDR3 protein sequence, with no DNA. TCRdb's processing, not the study's, gives the V and J calls here. The sample has over 5,000 distinct CDR3 sequences on record. The ten largest make up 18% of the sample.

The sequence links TRBV30 to TRBJ2-4; TCRdb's D call, TRBD1, is unchecked because there is no DNA. Sequenced material: CD8+ T cells from PBMCs. The TCR comes from a human donor in good health. The CDR3 reads as follows: CAWSLAWGGKNIQYF.